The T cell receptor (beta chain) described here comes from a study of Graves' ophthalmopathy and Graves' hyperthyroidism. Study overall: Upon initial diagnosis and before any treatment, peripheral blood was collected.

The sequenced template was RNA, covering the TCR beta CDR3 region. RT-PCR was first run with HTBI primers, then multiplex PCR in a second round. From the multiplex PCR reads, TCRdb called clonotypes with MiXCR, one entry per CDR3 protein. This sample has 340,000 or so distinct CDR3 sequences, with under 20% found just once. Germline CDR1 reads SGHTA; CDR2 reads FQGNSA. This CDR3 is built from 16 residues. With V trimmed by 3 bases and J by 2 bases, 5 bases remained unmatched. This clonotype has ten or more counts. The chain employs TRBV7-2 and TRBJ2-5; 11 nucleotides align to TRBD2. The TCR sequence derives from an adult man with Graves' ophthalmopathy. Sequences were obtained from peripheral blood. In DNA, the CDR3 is TGTGCCAGCAGCTTTCGGGCTAGCGGGGGGCAAGAGACCCAGTACTTC. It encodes CASSFRASGGQETQYF.